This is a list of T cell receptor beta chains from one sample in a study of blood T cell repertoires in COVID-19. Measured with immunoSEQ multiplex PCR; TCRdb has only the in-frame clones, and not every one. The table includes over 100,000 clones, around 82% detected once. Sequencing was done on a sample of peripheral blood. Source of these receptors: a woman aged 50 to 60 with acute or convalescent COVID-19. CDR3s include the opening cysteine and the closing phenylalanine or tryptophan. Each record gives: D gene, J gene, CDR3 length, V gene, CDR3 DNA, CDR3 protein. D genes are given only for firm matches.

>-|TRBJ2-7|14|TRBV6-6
TGTGCCAGCAGCCCTGAGGGCAACATCTACGAGCAGTACTTC
CASSPEGNIYEQYF
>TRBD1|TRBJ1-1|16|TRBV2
TGTGCCAGCAGGCCCCACCTTGTCCCGGGACAGAATGAAGCTTTCTTT
CASRPHLVPGQNEAFF
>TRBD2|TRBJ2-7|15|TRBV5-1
TGCGCCAGCAGCTCCGGGACTAGCGGGGGCTACGAGCAGTACTTC
CASSSGTSGGYEQYF
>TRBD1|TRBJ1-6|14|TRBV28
TGTGCCAGCCGAAGGACAGGTTATAATTCACCCCTCCACTTT
CASRRTGYNSPLHF
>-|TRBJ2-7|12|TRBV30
TGTGCCTGGAGTGAAGTTGCGCCTGAGCAGTACTTC
CAWSEVAPEQYF
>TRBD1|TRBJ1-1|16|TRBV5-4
TGTGCCAGCAGCTTGGGAGGGGGCGCTGGGTTTGCTGAAGCTTTCTTT
CASSLGGGAGFAEAFF
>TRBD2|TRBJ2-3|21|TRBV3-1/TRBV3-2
TGTGCCAGCAGCCAAGATCCCGGACTAGCGGGGTACCTAAGGAGCACAGATACGCAGTATTTT
CASSQDPGLAGYLRSTDTQYF
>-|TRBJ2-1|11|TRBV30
TGTGCCTGGAGTGTACGGAATGAGCAGTTCTTC
CAWSVRNEQFF
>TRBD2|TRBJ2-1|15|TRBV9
TGTGCCAGCAGCGTAGATCGGGGGGGCTCGAATGAGCAGTTCTTC
CASSVDRGGSNEQFF
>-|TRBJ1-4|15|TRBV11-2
TGTGCCAGCAGCGCCGGTCCCGACAAGAATGAAAAACTGTTTTTT
CASSAGPDKNEKLFF
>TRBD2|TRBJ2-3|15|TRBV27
TGTGCCAGCAGTCGGGGGGGGAGGGTCACAGATACGCAGTATTTT
CASSRGGRVTDTQYF
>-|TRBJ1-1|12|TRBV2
TGTGCCAGCGACGAGGTTAACACTGAAGCTTTCTTT
CASDEVNTEAFF
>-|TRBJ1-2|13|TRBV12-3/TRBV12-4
TGTGCCAGTCACTCCAGACTTAACTATGGCTACACCTTC
CASHSRLNYGYTF
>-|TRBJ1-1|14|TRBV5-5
TGTGCCAGCAGCTACCCATTGAGGGACACTGAAGCTTTCTTT
CASSYPLRDTEAFF
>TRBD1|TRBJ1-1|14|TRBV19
TGTGCCAGTACCAGGGGGGCACTGAACACTGAAGCTTTCTTT
CASTRGALNTEAFF
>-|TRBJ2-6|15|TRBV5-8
TGTGCCAGCAGCTTGCAGATCTCTGGGGCCAACGTCCTGACTTTC
CASSLQISGANVLTF
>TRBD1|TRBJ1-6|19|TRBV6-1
TGTGCCAGCAGTGATCGTGGACAGGGGGCTAGCTCCTATAATTCACCCCTCCACTTT
CASSDRGQGASSYNSPLHF